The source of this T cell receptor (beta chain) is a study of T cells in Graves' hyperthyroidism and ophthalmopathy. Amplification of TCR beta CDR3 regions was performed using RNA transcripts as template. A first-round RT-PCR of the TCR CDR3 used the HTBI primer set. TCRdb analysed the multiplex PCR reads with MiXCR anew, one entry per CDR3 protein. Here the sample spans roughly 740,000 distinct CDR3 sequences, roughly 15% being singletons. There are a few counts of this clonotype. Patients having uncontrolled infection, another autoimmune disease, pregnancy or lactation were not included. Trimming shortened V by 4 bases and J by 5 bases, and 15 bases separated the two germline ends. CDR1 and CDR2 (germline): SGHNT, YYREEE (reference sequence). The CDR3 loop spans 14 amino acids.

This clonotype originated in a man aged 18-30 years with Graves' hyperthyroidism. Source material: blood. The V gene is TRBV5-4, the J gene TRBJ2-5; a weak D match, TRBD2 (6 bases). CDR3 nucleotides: TGTGCCAGCAGCAGGGACGGGGGAGCGGAGACCCAGTACTTC. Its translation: CASSRDGGAETQYF.